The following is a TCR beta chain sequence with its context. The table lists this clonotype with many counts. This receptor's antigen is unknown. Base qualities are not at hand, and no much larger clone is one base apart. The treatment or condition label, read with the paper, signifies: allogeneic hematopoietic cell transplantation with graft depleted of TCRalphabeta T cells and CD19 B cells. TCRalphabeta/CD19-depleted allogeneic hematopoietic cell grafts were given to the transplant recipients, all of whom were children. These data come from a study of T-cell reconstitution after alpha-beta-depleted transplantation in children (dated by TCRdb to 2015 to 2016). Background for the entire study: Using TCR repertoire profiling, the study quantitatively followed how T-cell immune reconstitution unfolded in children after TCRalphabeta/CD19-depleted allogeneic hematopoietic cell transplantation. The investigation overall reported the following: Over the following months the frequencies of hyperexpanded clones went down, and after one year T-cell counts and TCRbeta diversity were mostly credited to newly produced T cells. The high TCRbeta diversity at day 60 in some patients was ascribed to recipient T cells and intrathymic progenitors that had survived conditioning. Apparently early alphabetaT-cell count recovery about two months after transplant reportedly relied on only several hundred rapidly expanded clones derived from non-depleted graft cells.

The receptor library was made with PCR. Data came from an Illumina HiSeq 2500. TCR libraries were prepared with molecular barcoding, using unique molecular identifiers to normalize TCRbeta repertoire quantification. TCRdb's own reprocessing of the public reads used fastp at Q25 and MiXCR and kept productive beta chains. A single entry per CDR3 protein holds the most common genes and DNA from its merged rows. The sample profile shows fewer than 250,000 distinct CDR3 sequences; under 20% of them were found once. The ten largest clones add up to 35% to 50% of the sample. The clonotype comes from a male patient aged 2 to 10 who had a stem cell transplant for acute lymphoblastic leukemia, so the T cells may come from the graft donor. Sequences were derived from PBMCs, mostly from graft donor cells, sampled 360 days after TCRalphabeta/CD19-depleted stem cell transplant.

The DNA reads TGTGCCAGCAGCGTAGGCAGGGTGCGAGGCTACACCTTC. It translates to CASSVGRVRGYTF. The chain couples TRBV9 to TRBJ1-2; a tentative D call is TRBD1 (5 bases match). The junction shows trimming of 0 bases on V and 8 bases on J, plus 11 bases between the germline ends. In the germline V gene, CDR1 corresponds to SGDLS and CDR2 to YYNGEE. The CDR3 covers 13 residues, taking in both the cysteine and the phenylalanine. Of all the DNA, just the CDR3 is kept, 39 bases in frame from base 1.